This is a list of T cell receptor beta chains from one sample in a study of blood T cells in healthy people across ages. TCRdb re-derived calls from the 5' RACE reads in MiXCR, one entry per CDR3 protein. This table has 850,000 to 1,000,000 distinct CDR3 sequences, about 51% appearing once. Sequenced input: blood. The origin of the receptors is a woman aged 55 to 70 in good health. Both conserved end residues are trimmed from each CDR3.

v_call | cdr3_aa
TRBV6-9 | ASSYYRKYNEQF
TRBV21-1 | ASSNPGENTGELF
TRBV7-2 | ASSWAEGSEQY
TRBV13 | ASRARDRQKEQY
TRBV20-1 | SARESGPNSPLH
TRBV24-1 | ATSAYWGDRSSYEQY
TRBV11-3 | ASSLRARGTGELF
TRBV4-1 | ASSQGHQETQY
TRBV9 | ASSVALWEADTQY
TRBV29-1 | SVGTSGRVQF
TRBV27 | ASSLGGMGLAGWSEQY
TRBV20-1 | SAPGAYNEQY
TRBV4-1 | ASSQGLGAYEQY
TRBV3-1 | ASSQALLPYEQY
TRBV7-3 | ASSYDGHYEQY
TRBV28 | ASSHGTGHYNEQF
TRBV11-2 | ASGPPSAGVSHEQF
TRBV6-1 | ASSEAGPLYEQY
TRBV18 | ASSDRGFYEQY
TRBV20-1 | RGGGGDYGYT
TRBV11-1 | AGSGGSEQY
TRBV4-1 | ASSQPTGGKTNEQF
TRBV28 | ASEMLTGIGSPLH
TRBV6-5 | ASSYVNVDSGANVLT
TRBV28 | ASSFIQDSDIQY
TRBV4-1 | ASSQVRQGGQPQH
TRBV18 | ASSPEHNEQF
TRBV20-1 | SAPPGREYNEQF
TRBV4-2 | ASSQAGGSDTQY
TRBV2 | ASSERSGTSNQPQH
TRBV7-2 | ASSPGGPVGREKLF
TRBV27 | ASSVSSNYGYT
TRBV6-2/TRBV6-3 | ASRGTSGRGQQY
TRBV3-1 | ASSLDQKETQY
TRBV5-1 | ASSLDGTAYEQY
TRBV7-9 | ASSSLADLNTGELF
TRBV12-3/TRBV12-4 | ASSPPGNEKLF
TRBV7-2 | ASSSTTGRVGTANTGELF